This entry describes one T cell receptor beta chain. These data belong to a study of blood T cell repertoires in COVID-19. CDR3 length: 13 residues. Germline CDR1 and CDR2: SGHDT and YYEEEE. V was cut by 0 bases and J by 9 bases, with 13 bases left in between. As processed by the authors: Nucleated cell counts were estimated from reference gene primer amplification. Libraries were prepared by immunoSEQ multiplex PCR; TCRdb keeps only in-frame clonotypes and omits some of them. V and J calls plus clone size are reproduced from that table; the DNA served to infer D and trimming. This table has approximately 240,000 clones, around 81% appearing once.

The chain combines TRBV5-6 with TRBJ2-7, with D maybe TRBD2 (6 bases). Sequencing was done on a sample of peripheral blood. The sequence was obtained from a woman aged 60-70 years with acute or convalescent COVID-19. CDR3 sequence reads: CASSLVGGEVQYF. The CDR3 DNA reads as TGTGCCAGCAGCTTGGTCGGGGGAGAAGTGCAGTACTTC.